These 16 T cell receptor beta chains share one sample of origin, sequenced in a study of OX40 agonist ivuxolimab in advanced cancers. The assay was immunoSEQ multiplex PCR, and TCRdb's table has in-frame clones only and misses some. The table lists about 82,000 clones, 92% of them singletons. The starting material was CD4+ or CD8+ T cells sorted from blood, obtained in a trial of the OX40 agonist ivuxolimab. These TCRs come from an adult with an advanced solid tumor such as melanoma, head and neck, liver or kidney cancer.

V gene TRBV7-8 combines with J gene TRBJ1-2; TRBD1 matches at 8 bases. The CDR3 is made up of 16 amino acids. In germline, CDR1 is SGHVS, CDR2 FQNEAQ. After removal of 5 bases from V and 1 base from J, the junction contained 9 bases not matched to a gene. The CDR3 coding sequence is TGTGCCAGCAGCCCAACCGGGACAGGAAATAACTATGGCTACACCTTC. It translates to CASSPTGTGNNYGYTF.

The V call is TRBV7-6, the J call TRBJ1-1; TRBD1 matches 10 bases. The V segment lost 5 bases and the J segment 7 bases; nucleotides outside the gene matches: 13. Per germline, CDR1 SGHVS and CDR2 FNYEAQ. This CDR3 contains 16 residues. CDR3 residues: CASSPGTGDFQSEAFF. The CDR3 region has the DNA TGTGCCAGCAGCCCCGGGACAGGGGATTTTCAAAGTGAAGCTTTCTTT.

V and J are TRBV19 and TRBJ1-2; no clear D. Germline V CDR1 and CDR2: LNHDA, SQIVND (reference sequence). V was clipped by 8 bases and J by 2 bases, with 12 bases between them. CDR3 length: 13 amino acids. The CDR3 spells CASGPYSNYGYTF. The CDR3 DNA reads TGTGCCAGTGGACCTTACAGCAACTATGGCTACACCTTC.

The rearrangement joins TRBV6-4 to TRBJ1-5, with D uncertain. Deletions cut 5 bases from V and 7 bases from J, with 21 bases between. The CDR3 length is 16 residues. Germline V CDR1 and CDR2: MRHNA, SNTAGT. CDR3 DNA: TGTGCCAGCAGTCCAGACTCAGCGGGGTTGGGACAGCCCCAGCATTTT. Residues: CASSPDSAGLGQPQHF.

The chain is built from TRBV6-4 and TRBJ1-2; D gene uncertain. The germline V gene has CDR1 MRHNA and CDR2 SNTAGT. Deletions cut 5 bases from V and 4 bases from J, with 8 bases between. The CDR3 length is 12 residues. In DNA form, the CDR3 reads TGTGCCAGCAGTCCCGACATCTATGGCTACACCTTC. It specifies CASSPDIYGYTF.

This clone was found a few times. V is TRBV9 and J is TRBJ1-1; D is unresolved. The ends were cut back, 4 bases at V and 3 bases at J, with 7 bases in the middle. This CDR3 is built from 12 residues. Germline V gives CDR1 SGDLS, CDR2 YYNGEE. CDR3: CASSPEDTEAFF. As DNA, the CDR3 is TGTGCCAGCAGCCCTGAGGACACTGAAGCTTTCTTT.

The chain carries TRBV7-9 and TRBJ1-2; 7 positions agree with TRBD1. Germline V gene lookup returns CDR1 SEHNR and CDR2 FQNEAQ (reference sequence). This CDR3 is built from 14 residues. Germline trimming cut 1 base from V and 8 bases from J; bases unmatched to any gene: 7. CDR3: CASSLGQGNSGYTF. In nucleotides, the CDR3 is TGTGCCAGCAGCTTAGGACAGGGAAATAGCGGCTACACCTTC.

A single count supports this clone. The gene calls are TRBV7-8 and TRBJ1-1; perhaps TRBD1 as D (6 bases). V lost 1 base and J 1 base, leaving 13 bases between the germline ends. CDR1 and CDR2 (germline): SGHVS, FQNEAQ. This CDR3 is 16 amino acids long. The CDR3 sequence is CASSLVGGQTNTEAFF. CDR3 in DNA: TGTGCCAGCAGCTTAGTAGGGGGACAAACGAACACTGAAGCTTTCTTT.

J is TRBJ2-7 and V is TRBV5-1; D unresolved. The V and J ends lost 0 bases and 3 bases respectively, with 10 bases between them. The V gene's germline CDR1 is SGHRS and CDR2 YFSETQ. This CDR3 contains 14 residues. In nucleotides, the CDR3 is TGCGCCAGCAGCTTGGCGTCCAGAAACTACGAGCAGTACTTC. This sequence encodes CASSLASRNYEQYF.

CDR3 residues: CAISESSTSGGAPDNEQFF. CDR3 in DNA: TGTGCCATCAGTGAGTCGTCGACTAGCGGGGGGGCGCCCGACAATGAGCAGTTCTTC. The chain employs TRBV10-3 and TRBJ2-1, with 14 bases aligning to TRBD2. The V segment lost 0 bases and the J segment 5 bases; nucleotides outside the gene matches: 9. This CDR3 has 19 amino acids. The germline gives CDR1 ENHRY, CDR2 SYGVKD.

The DNA of the CDR3 is TGTGCCAGCAGCTCCGAGTTGGGTCAGCCCCAGCATTTT. Protein sequence: CASSSELGQPQHF. The chain has TRBV7-9 and TRBJ1-5; D not resolved. From germline, CDR1 is SEHNR and CDR2 FQNEAQ (reference sequence). V was cut by 4 bases and J by 6 bases, with 10 bases left in between. CDR3 size: 13 residues.

Written as DNA, the CDR3 is TGTGCCAGCAGCTTGCCTGGCCACGGGGAGCTGTTTTTT. Encoded protein: CASSLPGHGELFF. The chain joins TRBV5-5 to TRBJ2-2; D is ambiguous. This CDR3 has 13 residues. Per the germline V gene, CDR1 is SGHKS and CDR2 is YYEKEE (reference sequence). V was cut by 1 base and J by 7 bases, with 8 bases left in between.

The V and J genes are TRBV29-1 and TRBJ1-2; D is unresolved. Germline CDR1 and CDR2: SQVTM and ANQGSEA. The CDR3 runs 10 residues. V lost 5 bases and J 6 bases, leaving 7 bases between the germline ends. The CDR3 coding sequence is TGCAGCGTTTTTGGGGATGGCTACACCTTC. It translates to CSVFGDGYTF. Full variable domain (rest looked up from reference TRBV29-1 and TRBJ1-2): SAVISQKPSRDICQRGTSLTIQCQVDSQVTMMFWYRQQPGQSLTLIATANQGSEATYESGFVIDKFPISRPNLTFSTLTVSNMSPEDSSIYLCSVFGDGYTFGSGTRLTVV.

This sequence joins TRBV19 and TRBJ1-2, with D maybe TRBD1 (6 bases). Germline V gene sequence: CDR1 LNHDA, CDR2 SQIVND (reference sequence). The V end lost 3 bases, the J end lost 7 bases, and 24 bases lay between the germline ends. There are 17 residues in the CDR3. For the CDR3, the DNA is TGTGCCAGTAGTATGGGCCAGGGGCCCTCGATTTATTTTGGCTACACCTTC. This gives the protein CASSMGQGPSIYFGYTF.

This clone has just a few counts. This chain links TRBV13 with TRBJ2-3; D tentatively reads TRBD1 or TRBD2 (5 bases each). CDR3 length: 13 amino acids. Looked up from germline, CDR1 is PRHDT and CDR2 is FYEKMQ (reference sequence). Trimming took 4 bases from V and 2 from J, leaving 7 bases between them. CDR3 coding DNA: TGTGCCAGCAGCTCGGGACCCACAGATACGCAGTATTTT. It translates to CASSSGPTDTQYF.

About this clone itself: Other DNA sequences within the sample encode an identical CDR3. The chain employs TRBV9 and TRBJ2-7; D perhaps matches TRBD2 (6 bases). Trimming stripped 0 bases from V and 4 bases from J, with 11 bases between. CDR1 SGDLS and CDR2 YYNGEE come from the germline V gene. The CDR3 covers 14 residues. The CDR3 protein is CASSVAGAGYEQYF. DNA of the CDR3: TGTGCCAGCAGCGTAGCAGGCGCGGGGTACGAGCAGTACTTC.